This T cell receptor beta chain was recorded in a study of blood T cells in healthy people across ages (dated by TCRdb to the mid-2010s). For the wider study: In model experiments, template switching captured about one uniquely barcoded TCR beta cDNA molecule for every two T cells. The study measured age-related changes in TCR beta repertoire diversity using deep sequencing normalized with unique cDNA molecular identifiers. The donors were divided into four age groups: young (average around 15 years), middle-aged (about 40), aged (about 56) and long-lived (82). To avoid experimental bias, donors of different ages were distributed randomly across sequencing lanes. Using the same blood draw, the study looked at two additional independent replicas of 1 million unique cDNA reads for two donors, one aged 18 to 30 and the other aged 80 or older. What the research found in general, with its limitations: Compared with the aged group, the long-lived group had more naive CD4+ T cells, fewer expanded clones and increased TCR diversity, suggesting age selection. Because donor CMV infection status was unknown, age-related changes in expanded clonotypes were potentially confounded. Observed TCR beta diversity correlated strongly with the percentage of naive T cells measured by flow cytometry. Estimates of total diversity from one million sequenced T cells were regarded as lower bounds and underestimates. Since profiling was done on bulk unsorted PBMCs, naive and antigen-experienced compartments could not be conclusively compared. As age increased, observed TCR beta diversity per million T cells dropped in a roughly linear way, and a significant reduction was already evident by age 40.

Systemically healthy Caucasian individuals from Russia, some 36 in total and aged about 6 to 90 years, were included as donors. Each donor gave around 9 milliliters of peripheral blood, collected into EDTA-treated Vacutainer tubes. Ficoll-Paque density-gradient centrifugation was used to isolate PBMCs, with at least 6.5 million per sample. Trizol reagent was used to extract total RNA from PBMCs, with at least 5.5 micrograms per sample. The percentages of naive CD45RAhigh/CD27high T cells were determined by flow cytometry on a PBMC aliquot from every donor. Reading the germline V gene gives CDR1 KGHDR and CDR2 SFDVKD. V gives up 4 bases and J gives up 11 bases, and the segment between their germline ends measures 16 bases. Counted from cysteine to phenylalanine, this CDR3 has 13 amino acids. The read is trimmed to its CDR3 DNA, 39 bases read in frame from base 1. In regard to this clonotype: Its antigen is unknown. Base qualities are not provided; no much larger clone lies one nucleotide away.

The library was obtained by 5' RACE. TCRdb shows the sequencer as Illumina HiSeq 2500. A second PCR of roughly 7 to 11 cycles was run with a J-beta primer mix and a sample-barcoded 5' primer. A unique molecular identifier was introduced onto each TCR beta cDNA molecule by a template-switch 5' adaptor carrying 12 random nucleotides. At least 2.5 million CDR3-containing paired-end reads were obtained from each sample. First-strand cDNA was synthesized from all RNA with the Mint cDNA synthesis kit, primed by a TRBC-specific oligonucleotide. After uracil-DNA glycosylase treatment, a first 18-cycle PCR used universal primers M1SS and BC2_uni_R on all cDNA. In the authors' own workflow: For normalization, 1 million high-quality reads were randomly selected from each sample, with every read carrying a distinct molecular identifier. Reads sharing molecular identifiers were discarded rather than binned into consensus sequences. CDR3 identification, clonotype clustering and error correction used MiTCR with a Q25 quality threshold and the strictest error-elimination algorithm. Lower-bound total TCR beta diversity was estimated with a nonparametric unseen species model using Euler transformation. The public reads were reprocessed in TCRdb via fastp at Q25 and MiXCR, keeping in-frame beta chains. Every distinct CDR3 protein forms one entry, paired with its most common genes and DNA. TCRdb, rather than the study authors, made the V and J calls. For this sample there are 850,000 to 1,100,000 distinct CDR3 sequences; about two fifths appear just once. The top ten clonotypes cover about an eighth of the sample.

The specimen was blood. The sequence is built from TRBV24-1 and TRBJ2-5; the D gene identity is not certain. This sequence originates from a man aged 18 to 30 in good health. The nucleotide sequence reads TGTGCCACCAGTGAGACGAGCAGTGGTGAGCAGTACTTC. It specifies CATSETSSGEQYF.